This entry features one T cell receptor beta chain sequence. The sample is drawn from a study of blood T cell repertoires in COVID-19. Trimming removed 6 bases from V and 6 bases from J; junction bases left unmatched: 6. This CDR3 has 15 residues. The germline V gene has CDR1 SNHLY and CDR2 FYNNEI. Repertoires were generated with immunoSEQ multiplex PCR, while TCRdb's copy carries only in-frame clones and drops some. This sample has about 160,000 clones, with roughly 79% found just once. The rearrangement links TRBV2 to TRBJ2-3, with TRBD2 matching over 13 bases. This clonotype was sampled from a woman older than 75 with acute or convalescent COVID-19. The sequencing sample was made of peripheral blood. The CDR3 DNA sequence: TGTGCCAGCAGGAGGACTAGCGGGAGCGGCGATACGCAGTATTTT. It codes for CASRRTSGSGDTQYF.